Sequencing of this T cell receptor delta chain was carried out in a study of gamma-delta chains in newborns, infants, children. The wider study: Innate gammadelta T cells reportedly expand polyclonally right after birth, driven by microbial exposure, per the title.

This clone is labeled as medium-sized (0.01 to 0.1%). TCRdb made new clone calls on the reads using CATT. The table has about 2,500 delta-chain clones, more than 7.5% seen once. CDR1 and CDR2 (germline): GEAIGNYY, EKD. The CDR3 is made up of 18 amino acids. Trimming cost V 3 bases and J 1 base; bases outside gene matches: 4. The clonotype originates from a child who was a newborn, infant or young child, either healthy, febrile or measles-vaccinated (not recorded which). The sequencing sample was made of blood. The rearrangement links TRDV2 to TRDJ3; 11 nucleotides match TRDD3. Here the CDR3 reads CACDVLGDRSWDTRQMFF. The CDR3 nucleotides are TGTGCCTGTGACGTACTGGGGGATAGATCCTGGGACACCCGACAGATGTTTTTC.